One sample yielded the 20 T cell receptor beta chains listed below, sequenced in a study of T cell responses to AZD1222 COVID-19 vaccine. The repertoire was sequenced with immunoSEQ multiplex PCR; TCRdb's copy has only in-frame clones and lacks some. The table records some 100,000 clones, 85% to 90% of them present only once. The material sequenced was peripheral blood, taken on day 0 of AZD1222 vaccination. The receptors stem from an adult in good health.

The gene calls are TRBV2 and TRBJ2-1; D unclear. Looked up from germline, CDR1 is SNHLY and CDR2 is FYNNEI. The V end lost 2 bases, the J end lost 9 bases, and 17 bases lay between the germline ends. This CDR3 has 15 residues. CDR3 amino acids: CASSEQRAEVGEQFF. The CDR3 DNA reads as TGTGCCAGCAGTGAACAACGTGCTGAGGTTGGTGAGCAGTTCTTC.

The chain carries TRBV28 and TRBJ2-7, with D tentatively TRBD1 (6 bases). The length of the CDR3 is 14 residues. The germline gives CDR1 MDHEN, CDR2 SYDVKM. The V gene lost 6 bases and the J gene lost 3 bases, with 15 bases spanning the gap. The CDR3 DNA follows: TGTGCCAGCAGGCTTGGACAGAGAGGCTACGAGCAGTACTTC. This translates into CASRLGQRGYEQYF.

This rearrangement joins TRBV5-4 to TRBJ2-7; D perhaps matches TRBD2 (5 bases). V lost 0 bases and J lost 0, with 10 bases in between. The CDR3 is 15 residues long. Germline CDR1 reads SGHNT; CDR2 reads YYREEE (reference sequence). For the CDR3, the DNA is TGTGCCAGCAGCTTGGGTCGGGAAACCTCCTACGAGCAGTACTTC. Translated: CASSLGRETSYEQYF.

CDR3: CASSSPRGSPGEQYF. As DNA, the CDR3 is TGTGCCAGCAGCTCGCCCCGGGGGTCTCCTGGCGAGCAGTACTTC. The chain combines TRBV7-2 with TRBJ2-7, with a weak D call TRBD2 (6 bases). The V end was cut by 4 bases, the J end by 6 bases, with 19 bases between. The CDR3 consists of 15 residues. Per germline, CDR1 SGHTA and CDR2 FQGNSA.

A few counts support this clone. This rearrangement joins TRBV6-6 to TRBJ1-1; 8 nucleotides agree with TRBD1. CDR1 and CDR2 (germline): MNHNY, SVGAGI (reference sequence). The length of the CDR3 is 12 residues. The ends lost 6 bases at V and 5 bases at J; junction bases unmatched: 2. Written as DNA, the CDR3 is TGTGCCAGCAGAACAGGGGGAACTGAAGCTTTCTTT. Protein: CASRTGGTEAFF.

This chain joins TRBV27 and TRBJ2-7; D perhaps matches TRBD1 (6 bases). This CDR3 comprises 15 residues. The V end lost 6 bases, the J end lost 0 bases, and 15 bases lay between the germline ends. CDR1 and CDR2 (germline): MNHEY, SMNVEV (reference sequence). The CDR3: CASSRSQGTSYEQYF. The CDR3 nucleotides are TGTGCCAGCAGCCGATCACAGGGTACCTCCTACGAGCAGTACTTC.

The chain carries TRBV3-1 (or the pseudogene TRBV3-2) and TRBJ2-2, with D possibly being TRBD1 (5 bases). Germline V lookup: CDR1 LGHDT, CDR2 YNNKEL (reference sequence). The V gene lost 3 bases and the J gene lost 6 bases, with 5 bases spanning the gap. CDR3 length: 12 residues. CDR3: CASSQGPGELFF. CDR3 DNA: TGTGCCAGCAGCCAGGGGCCCGGGGAGCTGTTTTTT.

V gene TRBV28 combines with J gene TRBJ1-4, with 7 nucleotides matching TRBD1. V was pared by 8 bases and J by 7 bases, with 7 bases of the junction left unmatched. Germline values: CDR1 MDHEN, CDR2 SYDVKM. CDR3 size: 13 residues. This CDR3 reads CASATRGFEKLFF. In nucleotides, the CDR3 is TGTGCCAGCGCCACCAGGGGGTTTGAAAAACTGTTTTTT.

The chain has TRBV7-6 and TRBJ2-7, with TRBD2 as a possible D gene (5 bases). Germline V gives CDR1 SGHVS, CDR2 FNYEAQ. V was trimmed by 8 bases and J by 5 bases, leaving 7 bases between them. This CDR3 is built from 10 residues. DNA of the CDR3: TGTGCCAGCGGGGAGCACGAGCAGTACTTC. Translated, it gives CASGEHEQYF.

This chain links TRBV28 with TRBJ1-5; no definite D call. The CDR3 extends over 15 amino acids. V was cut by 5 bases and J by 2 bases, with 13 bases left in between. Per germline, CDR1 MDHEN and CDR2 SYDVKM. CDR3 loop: CASSPRTERNQPQHF. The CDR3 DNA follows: TGTGCCAGCAGTCCGAGGACTGAGCGCAATCAGCCCCAGCATTTT.

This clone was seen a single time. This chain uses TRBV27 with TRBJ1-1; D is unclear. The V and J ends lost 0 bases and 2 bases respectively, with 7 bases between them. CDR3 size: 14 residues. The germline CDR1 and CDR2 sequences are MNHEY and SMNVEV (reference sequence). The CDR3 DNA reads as TGTGCCAGCAGTTTATCTGGTTCAAACACTGAAGCTTTCTTT. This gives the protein CASSLSGSNTEAFF.

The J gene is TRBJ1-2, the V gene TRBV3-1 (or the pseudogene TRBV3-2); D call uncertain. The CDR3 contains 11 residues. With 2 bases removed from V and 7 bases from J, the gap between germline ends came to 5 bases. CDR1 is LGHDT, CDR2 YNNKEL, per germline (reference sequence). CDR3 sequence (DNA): TGTGCCAGCAGCCAATCGGGTGGCTACACCTTC. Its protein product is CASSQSGGYTF.

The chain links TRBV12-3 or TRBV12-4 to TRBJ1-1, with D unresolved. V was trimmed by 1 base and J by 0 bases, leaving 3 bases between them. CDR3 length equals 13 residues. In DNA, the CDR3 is TGTGCCAGCAGTTTAGGGGTGAACACTGAAGCTTTCTTT. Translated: CASSLGVNTEAFF.

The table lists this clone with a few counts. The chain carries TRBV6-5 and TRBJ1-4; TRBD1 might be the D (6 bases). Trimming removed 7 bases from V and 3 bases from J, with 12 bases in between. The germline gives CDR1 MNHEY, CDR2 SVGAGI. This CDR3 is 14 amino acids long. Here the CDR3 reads CASIPGQPNEKLFF. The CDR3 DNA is TGTGCCAGCATCCCGGGACAACCTAATGAAAAACTGTTTTTT.

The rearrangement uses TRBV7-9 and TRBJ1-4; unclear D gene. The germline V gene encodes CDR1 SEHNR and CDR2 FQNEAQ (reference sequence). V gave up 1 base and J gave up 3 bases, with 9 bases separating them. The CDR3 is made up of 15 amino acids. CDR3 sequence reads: CASSLGLGANEKLFF. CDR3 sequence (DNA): TGTGCCAGCAGCTTAGGTCTGGGAGCTAATGAAAAACTGTTTTTT. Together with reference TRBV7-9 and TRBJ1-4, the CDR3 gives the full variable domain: DTGVSQNPRHKITKRGQNVTFRCDPISEHNRLYWYRQTLGQGPEFLTYFQNEAQLEKSRLLSDRFSAERPKGSFSTLEIQRTEQGDSAMYLCASSLGLGANEKLFFGSGTQLSVL.

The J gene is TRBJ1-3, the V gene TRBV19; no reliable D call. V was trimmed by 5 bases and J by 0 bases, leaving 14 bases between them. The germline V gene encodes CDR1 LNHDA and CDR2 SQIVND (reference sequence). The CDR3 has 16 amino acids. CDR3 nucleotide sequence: TGTGCCAGTAGTGTCCGGCGGGGAGCCTCTGGAAACACCATATATTTT. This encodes CASSVRRGASGNTIYF.

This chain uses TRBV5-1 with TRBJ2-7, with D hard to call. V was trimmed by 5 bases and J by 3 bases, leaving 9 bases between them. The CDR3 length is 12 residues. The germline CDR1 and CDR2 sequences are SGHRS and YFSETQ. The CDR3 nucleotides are TGCGCCAGCAGAAGTGGTATCTACGAGCAGTACTTC. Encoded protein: CASRSGIYEQYF.

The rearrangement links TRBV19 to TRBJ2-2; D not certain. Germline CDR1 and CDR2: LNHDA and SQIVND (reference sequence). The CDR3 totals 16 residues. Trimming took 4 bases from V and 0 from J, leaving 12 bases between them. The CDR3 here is CASSKGPNPNTGELFF. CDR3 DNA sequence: TGTGCCAGTAGTAAAGGGCCCAACCCGAACACCGGGGAGCTGTTTTTT.

The CDR3 nucleotides read TGTGCCAGCAGGAGACTACATCTTGATGTTTATGGCTACACCTTC. This encodes CASRRLHLDVYGYTF. The gene calls are TRBV6-5 and TRBJ1-2; no clear D gene. Germline CDR1 MNHEY, CDR2 SVGAGI. The ends were cut back, 6 bases at V and 5 bases at J, with 19 bases in the middle. This CDR3 spans 15 amino acids.

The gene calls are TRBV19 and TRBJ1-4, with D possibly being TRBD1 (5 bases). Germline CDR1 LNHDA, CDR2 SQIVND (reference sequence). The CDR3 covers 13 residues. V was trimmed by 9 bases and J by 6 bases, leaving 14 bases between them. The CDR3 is CASRQSSYEKLFF. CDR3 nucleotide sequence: TGTGCCAGCCGACAGTCTTCTTATGAAAAACTGTTTTTT.